This T cell receptor beta chain appears in the sequencing data of a study of blood T cells in healthy people across ages. Overall study results and limits: Estimated diversity across one million T cells was deemed an underestimate.

A word on this clonotype: Its antigen is undetermined.

A second PCR of 7 to 11 cycles used a sample-barcoded 5' primer and a J-beta primer mix. Each cDNA molecule received a tag from a template-switch adaptor that had 12 random nucleotides. Sequencing yielded, for each sample, at least 3 million paired-end reads carrying CDR3. MiXCR was run by TCRdb on the 5' RACE reads, yielding one entry per CDR3 protein. The sample contains some 850,000 distinct CDR3 sequences, roughly 24% of which appear only once. These sequences were also reported in another study, on T cells of mothers and their children. That study adds: Around 3.2 million TCR beta reads per child versus over 9.5 million per mother.

The receptor's source is a boy younger than 18 in good health. What was sequenced was blood.

DNA of the CDR3: TGTGCCAGCAGCCCGTACAGGGGAGCAACTAATGAAAAACTGTTTTTT. Amino acid sequence: CASSPYRGATNEKLFF. This sequence joins TRBV7-9 and TRBJ1-4; 7 nucleotides agree with TRBD1. The CDR3 is 16 residues long. The germline CDR1 and CDR2 sequences are SEHNR and FQNEAQ (reference sequence). Trimming at V came to 5 bases and at J to 0 bases, leaving 6 bases not matched to a gene.